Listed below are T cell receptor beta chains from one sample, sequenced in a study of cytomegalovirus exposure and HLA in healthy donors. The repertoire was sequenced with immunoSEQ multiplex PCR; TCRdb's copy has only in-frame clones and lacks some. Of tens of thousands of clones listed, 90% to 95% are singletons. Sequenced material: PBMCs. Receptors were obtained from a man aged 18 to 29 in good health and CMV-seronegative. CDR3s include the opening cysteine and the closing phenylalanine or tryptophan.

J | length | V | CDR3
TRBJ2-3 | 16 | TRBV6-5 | CASSSGTSGKADTQYF
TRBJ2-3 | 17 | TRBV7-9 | CASSLGSRTLHTDTQYF
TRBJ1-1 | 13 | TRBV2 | CASSPPGGTEAFF
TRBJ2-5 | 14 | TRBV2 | CASSDAGGRETQYF
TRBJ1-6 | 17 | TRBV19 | CASSIDRADSYNSPLHF
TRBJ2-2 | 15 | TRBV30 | CAWSVRNRETGELFF
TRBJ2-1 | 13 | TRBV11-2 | CASSLDSAGRQFF
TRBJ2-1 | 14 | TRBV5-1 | CASSMTSGRDEQFF
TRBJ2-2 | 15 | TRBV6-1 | CASSTGTGNTGELFF
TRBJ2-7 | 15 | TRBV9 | CASSVEGSGFDEQYF
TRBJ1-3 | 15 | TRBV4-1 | CASSQDAIGVYTIYF
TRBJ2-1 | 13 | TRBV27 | CASRRTSGRVGFF
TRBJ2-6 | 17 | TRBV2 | CASRGQATDSGANVLTF
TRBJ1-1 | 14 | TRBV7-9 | CASSSRTGQTEAFF
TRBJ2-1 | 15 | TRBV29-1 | CSVDDSGRGSSPEFF
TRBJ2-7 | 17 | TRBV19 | CASSFENPTSGFYEQYF
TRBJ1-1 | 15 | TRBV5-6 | CASSFRRVGVTEAFF
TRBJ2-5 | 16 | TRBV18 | CASSPYTNRGQETQYF
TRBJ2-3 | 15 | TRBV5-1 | CASSPRMEGTDTQYF
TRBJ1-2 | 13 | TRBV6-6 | CASSPTGGRGYTF
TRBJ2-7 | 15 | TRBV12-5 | CASGLVVGGAYEQYF
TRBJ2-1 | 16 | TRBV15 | CATSRVTGSSYNEQFF
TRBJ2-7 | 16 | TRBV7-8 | CASSLTAAGDNYEQYF
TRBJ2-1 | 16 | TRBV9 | CASSVGMGQRYNEQFF
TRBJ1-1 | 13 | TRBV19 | CASSLRGNTEAFF
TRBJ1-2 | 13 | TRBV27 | CASSLAGTGGYTF
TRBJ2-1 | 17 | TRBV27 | CASQGTAFRSSYNEQFF
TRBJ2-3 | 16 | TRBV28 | CASRGQGEWETDTQYF
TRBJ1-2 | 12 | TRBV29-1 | CSVERGVYGYTF
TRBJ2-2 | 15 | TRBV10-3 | CAISESNPGTGELFF
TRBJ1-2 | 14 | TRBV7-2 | CASSLQGADYGYTF
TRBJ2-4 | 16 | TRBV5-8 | CASSRPLSGSKNIQYF